Listed below are T cell receptor beta chains from one sample, sequenced in a study of siplizumab effects on memory and regulatory T cells. The data were produced by immunoSEQ multiplex PCR, yet TCRdb's version contains in-frame clones alone and is incomplete. Here the sample spans roughly 100,000 clones, 90% to 95% being singletons. The sequenced material came from CD4+ T cells sorted from blood. Every receptor here comes from a human donor in good health. Each CDR3 is given with its conserved first and last residue. The order of the fields is V gene, D gene, J gene, clone size, CDR3 DNA, CDR3 protein. D genes are given only for firm matches. Size is stated for part of the rows, as once, few or many counts, or as a class when the clone is expanded.

v_call: TRBV30
d_call: TRBD1
j_call: TRBJ2-7
clone_size: once
cdr3_nt: TGTGCCTGGGAGGACAGGGCTGGTTTCTACGAGCAGTACTTC
cdr3_aa: CAWEDRAGFYEQYF

v_call: TRBV30
d_call: -
j_call: TRBJ1-1
clone_size: -
cdr3_nt: TGTGCCTGGAGTGGGTCAACGGCTGAAGCTTTCTTT
cdr3_aa: CAWSGSTAEAFF

v_call: TRBV9
d_call: -
j_call: TRBJ2-5
clone_size: -
cdr3_nt: TGTGCCAGCAGCGTAGCCCCAAGAGAGACCCAGTACTTC
cdr3_aa: CASSVAPRETQYF

v_call: TRBV30
d_call: -
j_call: TRBJ2-5
clone_size: -
cdr3_nt: TGTGCCTGGAGTCTGAAGGGGACGGAGACCCAGTACTTC
cdr3_aa: CAWSLKGTETQYF

v_call: TRBV11-3
d_call: TRBD2
j_call: TRBJ2-1
clone_size: -
cdr3_nt: TGTGCCAGCAGCCGCTCTGTGGCTAGCGGGAGGGCGGGGCCCTACAATGAGCAGTTCTTC
cdr3_aa: CASSRSVASGRAGPYNEQFF

v_call: TRBV14
d_call: -
j_call: TRBJ1-1
clone_size: few
cdr3_nt: TGTGCCAGCAGCTCATCTCGGGGTTTCTTT
cdr3_aa: CASSSSRGFF

v_call: TRBV7-6
d_call: -
j_call: TRBJ2-5
clone_size: -
cdr3_nt: TGTGCCAGCAGCGGTGGCTTACAAGAGACCCAGTACTTC
cdr3_aa: CASSGGLQETQYF

v_call: TRBV2
d_call: TRBD1
j_call: TRBJ1-2
clone_size: -
cdr3_nt: TGTGCCAGCAGTAGGGACAGCCAGTATGGCTACACCTTC
cdr3_aa: CASSRDSQYGYTF

v_call: TRBV27
d_call: -
j_call: TRBJ1-1
clone_size: -
cdr3_nt: TGTGCCAGCAGTTTATCGAGATACACTGAAGCTTTCTTT
cdr3_aa: CASSLSRYTEAFF

v_call: TRBV5-1
d_call: TRBD1
j_call: TRBJ2-3
clone_size: once
cdr3_nt: TGCGCCAGCAGAAGGGACAGGGGTTGGGATACGCAGTATTTT
cdr3_aa: CASRRDRGWDTQYF

v_call: TRBV2
d_call: -
j_call: TRBJ1-1
clone_size: -
cdr3_nt: TGTGCCAGCAGTGTCTCGGGCGGGAACACTGAAGCTTTCTTT
cdr3_aa: CASSVSGGNTEAFF

v_call: TRBV6-1
d_call: TRBD2
j_call: TRBJ2-2
clone_size: -
cdr3_nt: TGTGCCAGCCGACTAGCGGGGGGGCTAGGCGGGGAGCTGTTTTTT
cdr3_aa: CASRLAGGLGGELFF

v_call: TRBV19
d_call: -
j_call: TRBJ1-1
clone_size: -
cdr3_nt: TGTGCCAGTAGTTCCAGAGAGGCTCCGGGCGCTTTCTTT
cdr3_aa: CASSSREAPGAFF

v_call: TRBV9
d_call: -
j_call: TRBJ2-5
clone_size: once
cdr3_nt: TGTGCCAGCAGCGTCCGGGGCGGGATGGCAAGCGAGACCCAGTACTTC
cdr3_aa: CASSVRGGMASETQYF

v_call: TRBV6-6
d_call: -
j_call: TRBJ1-2
clone_size: -
cdr3_nt: TGTGCCAGCACCCCGGTAGGACGGGAGTATGGCTACACCTTC
cdr3_aa: CASTPVGREYGYTF

v_call: TRBV19
d_call: TRBD2
j_call: TRBJ2-1
clone_size: -
cdr3_nt: TGTGCCAGTAGCCTGGGGGGCACTAGCGGGACCTACAATGAGCAGTTCTTC
cdr3_aa: CASSLGGTSGTYNEQFF